Below are 15 T cell receptor beta chains sequenced from a single sample in a study of immune heterogeneity within non-small cell lung tumors. CDR3 of TCR beta was amplified by multiplex PCR that used 32 V and 13 J primers. TCRdb itself ran the multiplex PCR reads through MiXCR, one entry per CDR3 protein. The table includes 2,500 to 3,500 distinct CDR3 sequences, 50% to 55% detected once. Bulk tumor gDNA, roughly 660 ng per sample, served as the TCR template. Surgeons took several biopsies per primary tumor, spaced far apart, during surgery. Their non-small cell lung cancer was newly diagnosed and untreated, and the patients underwent curative surgery. Specimen: lung tumor tissue. All receptors derive from a man between 70 and 80 years old with non-small cell lung cancer.

V usage is TRBV28 and J usage is TRBJ1-5, with 7 bases fitting TRBD1. The CDR3 is made up of 15 amino acids. With 5 bases clipped from V and 7 bases from J, the junction kept 11 bases outside the gene matches. Germline V CDR1 and CDR2: MDHEN, SYDVKM. In DNA form, the CDR3 reads TGTGCCAGCAGTCCAACAGGGGCGGGTGGGCAGCCCCAGCATTTT. Its protein is CASSPTGAGGQPQHF. Drawing the rest from reference TRBV28 and TRBJ1-5, the complete variable domain is DVKVTQSSRYLVKRTGEKVFLECVQDMDHENMFWYRQDPGLGLRLIYFSYDVKMKEKGDIPEGYSVSREKKERFSLILESASTNQTSMYLCASSPTGAGGQPQHFGDGTRLSIL.

The CDR3 sequence: CASSPGTGEAFF. In DNA, the CDR3 is TGTGCCAGCAGTCCCGGGACAGGAGAAGCTTTCTTT. The chain joins TRBV28 to TRBJ1-1; 8 positions match TRBD1. This CDR3 has 12 residues. The V and J ends lost 5 bases and 8 bases, in that order; junction bases with no gene match: 4. Germline CDR1 is MDHEN and CDR2 is SYDVKM.

The chain couples TRBV13 to TRBJ2-3; TRBD2 matches at 10 bases. V lost 6 bases and J lost 6; bases outside the gene matches: 6. The germline gives CDR1 PRHDT, CDR2 FYEKMQ (reference sequence). The CDR3 covers 14 residues. This chain's CDR3 is CASSSSGRSDTQYF. CDR3 nucleotides: TGTGCCAGCAGTTCTAGCGGGAGAAGTGATACGCAGTATTTT.

This clonotype was seen a handful of times. The V and J genes are TRBV7-2 and TRBJ2-3; 8 nucleotides line up with TRBD2. Germline trimming cut 1 base from V and 1 base from J; bases unmatched to any gene: 7. CDR1 SGHTA and CDR2 FQGNSA come from the germline V gene. The CDR3 totals 17 residues. In DNA, the CDR3 is TGTGCCAGCAGCTTAGTAGGGACTAGAATCGGCACAGATACGCAGTATTTT. It translates to CASSLVGTRIGTDTQYF.

This chain connects TRBV3-1 to TRBJ1-1; the D gene is possibly TRBD1 (6 bases). The germline V gene encodes CDR1 LGHDT and CDR2 YNNKEL (reference sequence). The V gene lost 5 bases and the J gene lost 1 base, with 14 bases spanning the gap. This CDR3 is built from 15 residues. This CDR3 reads CASSERGNGNTEAFF. The CDR3, as DNA: TGTGCCAGCAGCGAGAGGGGGAACGGGAACACTGAAGCTTTCTTT.

The CDR3 nucleotides read TGTGCCAGCACCCTACAGGGGATTAATGAAAAACTGTTTTTT. It encodes CASTLQGINEKLFF. The chain has TRBV12-3 or TRBV12-4 and TRBJ1-4; TRBD1 aligns across 7 bases. The junction had 6 bases not matched to a gene; V was cut back by 7 bases and J by 4 bases. This CDR3 region has 14 residues.

The chain uses TRBV2 and TRBJ2-3, with 7 bases aligning to TRBD2. Germline V gives CDR1 SNHLY, CDR2 FYNNEI. The CDR3 spans 15 residues. After removal of 7 bases from V and 0 bases from J, the junction contained 7 bases not matched to a gene. The CDR3 DNA reads as TGTGCCAGCAAAAGACTAGCAGCGAGCACAGATACGCAGTATTTT. Amino acid sequence: CASKRLAASTDTQYF.

The J gene is TRBJ2-3, the V gene TRBV28, with D possibly being TRBD2 (6 bases). Germline values: CDR1 MDHEN, CDR2 SYDVKM. This CDR3 is built from 14 residues. Trimming took 7 bases from V and 1 from J, leaving 12 bases between them. The CDR3 DNA reads TGTGCCAGCACCTCCTGGGGGGGCACAGATACGCAGTATTTT. As protein: CASTSWGGTDTQYF.

V is TRBV6-1 and J is TRBJ2-1, with a possible D match to TRBD2 (6 bases). V lost 5 bases and J lost 5, with 19 bases in between. Germline lookup yields CDR1 MNHNS and CDR2 SASEGT. The CDR3 totals 16 residues. The CDR3 is CASSFGLEWEDNEQFF. The CDR3 bases are TGTGCCAGCAGTTTCGGGTTAGAATGGGAGGACAATGAGCAGTTCTTC.

In nucleotides, the CDR3 is TGCAGTGCTAGTCCCATGTCAGGGGGCGGTTACGAGCAGTACTTC. This gives the protein CSASPMSGGGYEQYF. The V gene is TRBV20-1, the J gene TRBJ2-7; 8 bases fit TRBD1. The germline CDR1 and CDR2 sequences are DFQATT and SNEGSKA (reference sequence). This CDR3 is built from 15 residues. The V gene end was trimmed by 3 bases and the J gene end by 4 bases; junction bases not matched to a gene: 11.

The J gene is TRBJ1-2, the V gene TRBV3-1; D call uncertain. The CDR3 has 13 amino acids. Between the trimmed V and J ends, which lost 5 bases and 2 bases, there was a span of 9 bases. The germline gives CDR1 LGHDT, CDR2 YNNKEL (reference sequence). The chain's CDR3 is CASSTHDNYGYTF. CDR3 sequence (DNA): TGTGCCAGCAGCACCCACGACAACTATGGCTACACCTTC.

The chain employs TRBV19 and TRBJ2-7; weak D call: TRBD1 (5 bases). This CDR3 has 13 amino acids. Looked up from germline, CDR1 is LNHDA and CDR2 is SQIVND (reference sequence). Trimming shortened V by 6 bases and J by 3 bases, and 12 bases separated the two germline ends. CDR3 nucleotide sequence: TGTGCCAGTAGCCACCCCACAGGCTACGAGCAGTACTTC. It encodes CASSHPTGYEQYF. Full variable domain (outside the CDR3, taken from reference TRBV19 and TRBJ2-7): DGGITQSPKYLFRKEGQNVTLSCEQNLNHDAMYWYRQDPGQGLRLIYYSQIVNDFQKGDIAEGYSVSREKKESFPLTVTSAQKNPTAFYLCASSHPTGYEQYFGPGTRLTVT.

This clonotype was observed a few times. This chain connects TRBV20-1 to TRBJ2-4, with no clear D. The CDR3 runs to 15 residues. Germline CDR1 reads DFQATT; CDR2 reads SNEGSKA (reference sequence). Trimming pared 3 bases from V and 0 bases from J, leaving 12 bases between. CDR3 in amino acids: CSASPPDLAKNIQYF. CDR3 DNA sequence: TGCAGTGCTAGCCCCCCAGACCTAGCCAAAAACATTCAGTACTTC.

This clonotype is large in the sample. J is TRBJ1-5 and V is TRBV19; weak D call: TRBD1 (5 bases). This CDR3 contains 15 residues. V lost 3 bases, J lost 0 bases, and 9 bases lay in between. Germline CDR1 reads LNHDA; CDR2 reads SQIVND (reference sequence). CDR3 region: CASSISGSSNQPQHF. DNA of the CDR3: TGTGCCAGTAGTATTTCAGGGTCTAGCAATCAGCCCCAGCATTTT.

V gene TRBV3-1 combines with J gene TRBJ1-4; TRBD1 aligns across 8 bases. The CDR3 spans 14 residues. CDR1 LGHDT and CDR2 YNNKEL come from the germline V gene (reference sequence). V shed 6 bases and J 8 bases; nucleotides not matched to a gene: 8. For the CDR3, the DNA is TGTGCCAGCAGTCAGACAGGGGTCTTCGAAAAACTGTTTTTT. Translation: CASSQTGVFEKLFF.